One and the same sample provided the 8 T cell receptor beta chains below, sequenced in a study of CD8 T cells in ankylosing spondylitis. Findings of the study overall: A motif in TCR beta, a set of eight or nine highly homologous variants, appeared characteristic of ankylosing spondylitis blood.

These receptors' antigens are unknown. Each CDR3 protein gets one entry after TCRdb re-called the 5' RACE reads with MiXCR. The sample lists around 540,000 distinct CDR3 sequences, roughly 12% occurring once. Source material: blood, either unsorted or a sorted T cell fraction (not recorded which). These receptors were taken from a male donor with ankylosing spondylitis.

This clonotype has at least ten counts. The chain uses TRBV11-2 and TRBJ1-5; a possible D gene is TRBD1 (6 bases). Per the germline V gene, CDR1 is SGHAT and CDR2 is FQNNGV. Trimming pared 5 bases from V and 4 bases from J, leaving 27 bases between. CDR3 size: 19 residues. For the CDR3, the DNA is TGTGCCAGCAGCCCGCAAATCCGTGGGAGCAGGGGCCCTAATCAGCCCCAGCATTTT. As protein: CASSPQIRGSRGPNQPQHF.

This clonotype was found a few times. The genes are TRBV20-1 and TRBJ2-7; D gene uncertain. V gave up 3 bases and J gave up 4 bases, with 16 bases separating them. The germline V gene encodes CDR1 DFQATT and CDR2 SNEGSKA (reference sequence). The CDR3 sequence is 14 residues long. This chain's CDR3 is CSASPGGSGYEQYF. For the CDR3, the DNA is TGCAGTGCTAGTCCCGGCGGCTCCGGGTACGAGCAGTACTTC.

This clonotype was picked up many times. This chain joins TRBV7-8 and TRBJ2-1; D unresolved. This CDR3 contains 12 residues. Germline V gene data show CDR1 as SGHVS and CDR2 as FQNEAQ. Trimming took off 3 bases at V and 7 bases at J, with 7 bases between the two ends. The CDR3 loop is CASSFLLNEQFF. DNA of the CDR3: TGTGCCAGCAGCTTCTTGTTGAATGAGCAGTTCTTC. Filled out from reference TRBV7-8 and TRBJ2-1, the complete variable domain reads GAGVSQSPRYKVAKRGQDVALRCDPISGHVSLFWYQQALGQGPEFLTYFQNEAQLDKSGLPSDRFFAERPEGSVSTLKIQRTQQEDSAVYLCASSFLLNEQFFGPGTRLTVL.

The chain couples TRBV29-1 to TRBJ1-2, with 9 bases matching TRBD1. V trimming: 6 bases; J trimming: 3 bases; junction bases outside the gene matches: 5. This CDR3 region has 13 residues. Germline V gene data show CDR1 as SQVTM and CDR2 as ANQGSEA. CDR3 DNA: TGCAGCGTATCGACAGGGGGGCACTATGGCTACACCTTC. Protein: CSVSTGGHYGYTF.

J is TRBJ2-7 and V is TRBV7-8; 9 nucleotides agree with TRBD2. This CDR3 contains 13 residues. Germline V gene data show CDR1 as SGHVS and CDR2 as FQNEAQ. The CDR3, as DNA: TGTGCCAGCAGTCCCGGGACTAGCAGCCGGTTGAACGTC. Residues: CASSPGTSSRLNV.

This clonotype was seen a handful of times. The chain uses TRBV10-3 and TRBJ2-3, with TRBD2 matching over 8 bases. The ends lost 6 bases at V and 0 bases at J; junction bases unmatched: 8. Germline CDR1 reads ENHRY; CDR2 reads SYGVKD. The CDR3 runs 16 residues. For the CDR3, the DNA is TGTGCCATCAGAGACGGGAGGGGGTCTAGCACAGATACGCAGTATTTT. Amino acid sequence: CAIRDGRGSSTDTQYF.

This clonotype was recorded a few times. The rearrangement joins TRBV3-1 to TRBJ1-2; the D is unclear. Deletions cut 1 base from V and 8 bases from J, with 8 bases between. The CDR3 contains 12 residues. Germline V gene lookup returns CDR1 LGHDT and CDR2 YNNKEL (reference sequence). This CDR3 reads CASSQADLGYTF. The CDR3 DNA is TGTGCCAGCAGCCAAGCGGACCTGGGCTACACCTTC.

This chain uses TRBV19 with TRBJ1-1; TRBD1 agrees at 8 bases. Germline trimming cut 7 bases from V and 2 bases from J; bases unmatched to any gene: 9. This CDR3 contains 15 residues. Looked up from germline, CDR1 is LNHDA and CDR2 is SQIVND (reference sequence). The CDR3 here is CASTVRAGGNTEAFF. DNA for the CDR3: TGTGCCAGTACCGTTCGGGCAGGGGGCAACACTGAAGCTTTCTTT.